This entry concerns a single T cell receptor beta chain. The sample comes from a study of blood T cell repertoires in COVID-19. The table came from immunoSEQ multiplex PCR; TCRdb's copy has only in-frame clones and leaves some out. The data hold about 270,000 clones, with approximately 91% observed a single time. Sequencing was done on a sample of PBMCs or T cells enriched from blood (not recorded which). This sequence originates from a woman in her forties with acute COVID-19.

The CDR3 DNA follows: TGTGCCAGCAGCCAAGATGAGGACGGGGAGCTGTTTTTT. Residues: CASSQDEDGELFF. The chain recombines TRBV4-2 with TRBJ2-2; D unclear. The CDR3 is made up of 13 amino acids. Between the trimmed V and J ends, which lost 0 bases and 7 bases, there was a span of 6 bases. CDR1 and CDR2 (germline): LGHNA, YNFKEQ.